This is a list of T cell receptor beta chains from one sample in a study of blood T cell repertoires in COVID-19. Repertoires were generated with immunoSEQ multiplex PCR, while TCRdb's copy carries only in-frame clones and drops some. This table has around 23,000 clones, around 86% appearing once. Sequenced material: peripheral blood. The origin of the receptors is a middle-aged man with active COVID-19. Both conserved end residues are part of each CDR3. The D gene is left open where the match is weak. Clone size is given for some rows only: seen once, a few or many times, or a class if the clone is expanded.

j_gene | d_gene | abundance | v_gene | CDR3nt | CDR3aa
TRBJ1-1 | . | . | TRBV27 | TGTGCCAGCAGTTTTACGGGCACTGAAGCTTTCTTT | CASSFTGTEAFF
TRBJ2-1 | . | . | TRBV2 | TGTGCCAGCAGCCCCCCCATCCGGGGTCGCCGAAATGAGCAGTTCTTC | CASSPPIRGRRNEQFF
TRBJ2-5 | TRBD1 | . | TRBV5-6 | TGTGCCAGCAGCTCGAGGGGACAGGGAATGTGGGAGACCCAGTACTTC | CASSSRGQGMWETQYF
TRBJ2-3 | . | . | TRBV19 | TGTGCCAGTAGTGTTGGACACCTCTCAGATACGCAGTATTTT | CASSVGHLSDTQYF
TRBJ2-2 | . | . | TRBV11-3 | TGTGCCAGCAGCTTCGTTAGTGGCGGGGAGCTGTTTTTT | CASSFVSGGELFF
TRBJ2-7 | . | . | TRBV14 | TGTGCCAGCAGCCAAGCTTCCTTATACTACGAGCAGTACTTC | CASSQASLYYEQYF
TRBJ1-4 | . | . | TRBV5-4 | TGTGCCACTACAGGGCCAACTAATGAAAAACTGTTTTTT | CATTGPTNEKLFF
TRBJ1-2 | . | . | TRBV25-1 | TGTGCCACCAGCGAGGGCCATGGCTACACCTTC | CATSEGHGYTF
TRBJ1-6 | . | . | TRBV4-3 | TGCGCCAGCAGCCAAGGGGGCTCGAGCTCCTATAATTCACCCCTCCACTTT | CASSQGGSSSYNSPLHF
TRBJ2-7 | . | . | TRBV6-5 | TGTGCCAGCAGTTACCAGAACGAGCAGTACTTC | CASSYQNEQYF
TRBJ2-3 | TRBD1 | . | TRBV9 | TGTGCCAGCAGCGCGTCCGGTGGGACAGGGGAGAATACGCAGTATTTT | CASSASGGTGENTQYF
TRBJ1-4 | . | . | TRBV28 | TGTGCCAGCAGTTTTAGTTCCAGGGGAGGGAATGAAAAACTGTTTTTT | CASSFSSRGGNEKLFF
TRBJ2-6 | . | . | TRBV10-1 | TGCGCCAGCAGTGACCCGGGAGCTGGGGCCAACGTCCTGACTTTC | CASSDPGAGANVLTF
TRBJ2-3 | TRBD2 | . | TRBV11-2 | TGTGCCAGCAGATTAACGGGGCGGGAGGGCGATACGCAGTATTTT | CASRLTGREGDTQYF
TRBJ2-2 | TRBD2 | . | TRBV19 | TGTGCTTCGGGGGGGAGCTCCGGGGAGCTGTTTTTT | CASGGSSGELFF
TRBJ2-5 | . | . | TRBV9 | TGTGCCAGCACCACGTACGGGGATCGAGGGGAGACCCAGTACTTC | CASTTYGDRGETQYF
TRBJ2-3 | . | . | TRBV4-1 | TGCGCCAGCAGCCAAGGACCTTTAGCGGAAGATACGCAGTATTTT | CASSQGPLAEDTQYF
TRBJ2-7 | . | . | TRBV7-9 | TGTGCCAGCAGCCAAATGTACGAGCAGTACTTC | CASSQMYEQYF
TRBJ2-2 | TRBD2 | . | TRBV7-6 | TGTGCCAGCAGCTTAGTCGGGGGGGCCCCCGGGGAGCTGTTTTTT | CASSLVGGAPGELFF
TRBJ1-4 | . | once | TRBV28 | TGTGCCAGCAACGGGGGTAATGAAAAACTGTTTTTT | CASNGGNEKLFF
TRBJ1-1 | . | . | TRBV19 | TGTGCCAGTAGTATAGACGGGGTCACTGAAGCTTTCTTT | CASSIDGVTEAFF
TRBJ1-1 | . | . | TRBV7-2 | TGTGCCAGCAGCCTCCGAGGTACTGAAGCTTTCTTT | CASSLRGTEAFF
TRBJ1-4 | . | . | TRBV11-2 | TGTGCCAGCAGCTTAGTCGGGACACCTCGAACTAATGAAAAACTGTTTTTT | CASSLVGTPRTNEKLFF
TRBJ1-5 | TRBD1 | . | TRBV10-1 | TGCGCCAGCAGTACAGGGGTCAATCAGCCCCAGCATTTT | CASSTGVNQPQHF
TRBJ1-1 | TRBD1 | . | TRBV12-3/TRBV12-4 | TGTGCCAGCAGTTTCGGACGGACAGGGAAAGCTTTCTTT | CASSFGRTGKAFF
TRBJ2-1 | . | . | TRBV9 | TGTGCCAGCAGCGTAGCGCATGAGGGCCCCAATGAGCAGTTCTTC | CASSVAHEGPNEQFF
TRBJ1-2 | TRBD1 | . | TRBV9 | TGTGCCAGCAGCGGGACAGGGTCTAACTATGGCTACACCTTC | CASSGTGSNYGYTF
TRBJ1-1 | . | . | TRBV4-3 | TGCGCCAGCAGCCAAGAAGCCAGGGCCACTGAAGCTTTCTTT | CASSQEARATEAFF
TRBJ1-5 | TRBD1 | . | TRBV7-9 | TGTGCCAGCAGCTCCTCAGGGGGCTATCAGCCCCAGCATTTT | CASSSSGGYQPQHF
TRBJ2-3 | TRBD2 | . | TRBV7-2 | TGTGCCAGCAGCTTTAGCGGGGCCGACACAGATACGCAGTATTTT | CASSFSGADTDTQYF
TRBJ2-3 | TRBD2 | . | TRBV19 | TGTGCCAGTAGCCCGAGCGGGAGCCACACAGATACGCAGTATTTT | CASSPSGSHTDTQYF
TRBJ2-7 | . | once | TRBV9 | TGTGCCAGCAGCGTAGGGGCACAAGCCTACGAGCAGTACTTC | CASSVGAQAYEQYF
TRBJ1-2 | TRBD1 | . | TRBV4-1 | TGCGCCAGCAGCCAAGGCCCGGGACAGGGGCTTAACTATGGCTACACCTTC | CASSQGPGQGLNYGYTF
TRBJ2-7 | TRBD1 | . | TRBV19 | TGTGCCAGTTCGTTTGGTTCGACAGGGGGCGCCGAGCAGTACTTC | CASSFGSTGGAEQYF
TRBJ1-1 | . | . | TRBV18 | TGTGCCAGCTCCCCCCAGTTGAACACTGAAGCTTTCTTT | CASSPQLNTEAFF
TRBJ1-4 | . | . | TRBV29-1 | TGCAGCGTTGAAGCTCCAGGGTCTAATGAAAAACTGTTTTTT | CSVEAPGSNEKLFF
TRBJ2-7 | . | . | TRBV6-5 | TGTGCCAGCAGTTACCCCGACAGCTACGAGCAGTACTTC | CASSYPDSYEQYF
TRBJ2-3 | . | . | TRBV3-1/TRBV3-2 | TGTGCCAGCAGCCAAGACGCCAGGGGGGGCACAGATACGCAGTATTTT | CASSQDARGGTDTQYF
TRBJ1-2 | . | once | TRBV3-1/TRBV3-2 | TGTGCCAGCAGCCAAAGATCGCGGACAACATATGGCTACACCTTC | CASSQRSRTTYGYTF
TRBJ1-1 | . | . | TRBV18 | TGTGCCAGCTCACGTAAGAACACTGAAGCTTTCTTT | CASSRKNTEAFF
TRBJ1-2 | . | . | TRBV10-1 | TGCGCCAGCAGTGAGGCGTCTGACTATGGCTACACCTTC | CASSEASDYGYTF
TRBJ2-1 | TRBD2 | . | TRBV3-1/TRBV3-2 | TGTGCCAGCTCCGTGGCCCTACTAGCGTATGAGCAGTTCTTC | CASSVALLAYEQFF
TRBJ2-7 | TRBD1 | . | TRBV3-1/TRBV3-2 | TGTGCCAGCTCGGACAGGGGCCTCTTTAGGGGCTACGAGCAGTACTTC | CASSDRGLFRGYEQYF
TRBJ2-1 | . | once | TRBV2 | TGTGCCAGCATTGAGGGCTCTTTCTACAATGAGCAGTTCTTC | CASIEGSFYNEQFF
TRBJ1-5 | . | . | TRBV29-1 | TGCAGCGTTGAAGGGGGCATCAATCAGCCCCAGCATTTT | CSVEGGINQPQHF
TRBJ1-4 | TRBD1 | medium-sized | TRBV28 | TGTGCCAGCAATACACTACAGGGGGTCCCTAGGGAAAAACTGTTTTTT | CASNTLQGVPREKLFF
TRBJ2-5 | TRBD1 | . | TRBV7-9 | TGTGCCAGCAGCTCATCTGGGACAGGGGAACAAGAGACCCAGTACTTC | CASSSSGTGEQETQYF
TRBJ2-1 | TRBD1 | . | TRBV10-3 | TGTGCCATCAGTGATTTGGGGGGACAGGGGGCCTCCTACAATGAGCAGTTCTTC | CAISDLGGQGASYNEQFF
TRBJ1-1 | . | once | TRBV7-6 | TGTGCCAGCAGCCTAAACAGGGCAGGTGGCACTGAAGCTTTCTTT | CASSLNRAGGTEAFF
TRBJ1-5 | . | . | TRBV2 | TGTGCCAGCAGGGACATAAATCAGCCCCAGCATTTT | CASRDINQPQHF
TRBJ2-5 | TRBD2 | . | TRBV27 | TGTGCCAGCAGTTTGGGAGGGGTCGAGACCCAGTACTTC | CASSLGGVETQYF
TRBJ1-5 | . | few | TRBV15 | TGTGCCACCAGCACTAGCCCAGAGGGGGAGCAGCCCCAGCATTTT | CATSTSPEGEQPQHF
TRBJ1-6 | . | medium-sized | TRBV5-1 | TGCGCCAGCAGCCGGGGATCGCGAGGTAATTCACCCCTCCACTTT | CASSRGSRGNSPLHF
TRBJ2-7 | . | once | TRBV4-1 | TGCGCCAGCAGCCGCGGGTCAAACGACGAGCAGTACTTC | CASSRGSNDEQYF
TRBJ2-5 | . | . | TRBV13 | TGTGCCAGCGGCCGTTTGCAAGAGACCCAGTACTTC | CASGRLQETQYF
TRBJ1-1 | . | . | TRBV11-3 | TGTGCCAGCGAATGGACAGACTCGAACACTGAAGCTTTCTTT | CASEWTDSNTEAFF
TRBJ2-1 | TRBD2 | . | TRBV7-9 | TGTGCCAGCAGCTTTAGCGGGAGGGCCGGGAATGAGCAGTTCTTC | CASSFSGRAGNEQFF
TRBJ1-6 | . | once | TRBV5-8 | TGTGCCAGCAGCTTTAGTATTACAGGGTCGATTAATTCACCCCTCCACTTT | CASSFSITGSINSPLHF
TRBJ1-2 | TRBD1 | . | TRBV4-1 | TGCGCCAGCAGCCAAGATTTGGTTAGGGGACAGGGGGCGCAGGGCTACACCTTC | CASSQDLVRGQGAQGYTF
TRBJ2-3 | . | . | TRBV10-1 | TGCGCCAGCAGTGAGTCGGTTTGGGACTCGCAAGATACGCAGTATTTT | CASSESVWDSQDTQYF